The 23 T cell receptor beta chains below all came from one sample that was sequenced in a study of T cells in Graves' hyperthyroidism and ophthalmopathy. Amplification targeted TCR beta CDR3 regions from RNA transcripts. The TCR CDR3 first-round RT-PCR relied on the HTBI primer set. TCRdb ran MiXCR on the multiplex PCR reads and lists one entry per CDR3 protein. The sample includes 300,000 to 450,000 distinct CDR3 sequences, about 15% of them seen just once. Sequenced material: blood. The receptors derive from a woman aged 55-70 years with Graves' hyperthyroidism.

The chain recombines TRBV4-1 with TRBJ1-1; the D is unclear. V lost 3 bases, J lost 3 bases, and 11 bases lay in between. Germline V gene sequence: CDR1 MGHRA, CDR2 YSYEKL. The CDR3 has 14 residues. The CDR3 DNA reads TGCGCCAGCAGCCACCTCGGGAGGGACACTGAAGCTTTCTTT. Encoded protein: CASSHLGRDTEAFF.

The rearrangement links TRBV19 to TRBJ1-2; no definite D call. CDR1 LNHDA and CDR2 SQIVND come from the germline V gene (reference sequence). There are 14 residues in the CDR3. Trimming stripped 6 bases from V and 2 bases from J, with 13 bases between. This CDR3 reads CASSTSTVNYGYTF. In DNA form, the CDR3 reads TGTGCCAGTAGCACTTCGACTGTGAACTATGGCTACACCTTC.

This clonotype occurred many times. V gene TRBV10-3 combines with J gene TRBJ2-5; D unclear. Germline CDR1 and CDR2: ENHRY and SYGVKD. The CDR3 is 15 residues long. V lost 0 bases and J lost 0, with 8 bases in between. CDR3 residues: CAISESTPYQETQYF. The CDR3 nucleotides are TGTGCCATCAGTGAGTCGACTCCGTACCAAGAGACCCAGTACTTC.

In this sample, this clonotype turned up many times. V is TRBV20-1 and J is TRBJ1-4, with TRBD1 as a possible D gene (5 bases). V was shortened by 0 bases and J by 8 bases, with 10 bases between the two germline ends. CDR1 is DFQATT and CDR2 is SNEGSKA in the germline V gene (reference sequence). The CDR3 has 13 residues. CDR3 amino acids: CSARDRVREKLFF. In DNA form, the CDR3 reads TGCAGTGCTAGAGACAGGGTTAGGGAAAAACTGTTTTTT.

This clonotype has at least ten counts. J is TRBJ2-2 and V is TRBV12-3 or TRBV12-4; 10 bases map to TRBD2. This CDR3 contains 14 residues. J gave up 8 bases and V 6 bases, and 6 bases lay outside the gene matches. The CDR3 nucleotides read TGTGCCAGCAGATCTAGCGGGAGAACGGGGGAGCTGTTTTTT. It yields the protein CASRSSGRTGELFF.

The V and J genes are TRBV28 and TRBJ1-2, with a possible D match to TRBD1 (6 bases). V lost 6 bases and J lost 0, with 8 bases in between. The CDR3 sequence is 13 residues long. Germline values: CDR1 MDHEN, CDR2 SYDVKM. CDR3: CASRTGSNYGYTF. Here the CDR3 DNA reads TGTGCCAGCAGAACAGGGTCTAACTATGGCTACACCTTC.

Only a few counts were recorded for this clonotype. The rearrangement joins TRBV18 to TRBJ1-5; 10 bases are shared with TRBD1. Germline-derived CDR1 and CDR2 are KGHSH and LQKENI. The CDR3 totals 15 residues. Trimming removed 3 bases from V and 6 bases from J; junction bases left unmatched: 5. The CDR3 nucleotides read TGTGCCAGCTCACCTGGACAGGGGGGGAGTCAGCCCCAGCATTTT. This encodes CASSPGQGGSQPQHF.

This clonotype was recorded many times. The rearrangement uses TRBV7-6 and TRBJ2-5; 9 nucleotides agree with TRBD2. Trimming cost V 5 bases and J 5 bases; bases outside gene matches: 18. From germline, CDR1 is SGHVS and CDR2 FNYEAQ. The CDR3 is 18 amino acids. CDR3 residues: CASSANPGLAREWETQYF. The CDR3, as DNA: TGTGCCAGCAGCGCAAACCCGGGACTAGCCCGGGAGTGGGAGACCCAGTACTTC.

Many counts were recorded for this clonotype. V is TRBV11-2 and J is TRBJ2-3; D remains ambiguous. The CDR3 sequence is 12 residues long. V shed 6 bases and J shed 5 bases, with 9 bases lying between them. Germline loops: CDR1 SGHAT, CDR2 FQNNGV. CDR3 coding DNA: TGTGCCAGCAGGCACTACCAAGATACGCAGTATTTT. It encodes CASRHYQDTQYF.

This clonotype turned up a few times. The chain links TRBV12-3 or TRBV12-4 to TRBJ1-1, with TRBD1 as a possible D gene (5 bases). The V gene lost 4 bases and the J gene lost 10 bases, with 13 bases spanning the gap. The CDR3 has 12 residues. CDR3 sequence: CASSSDTGRAFF. CDR3 DNA: TGTGCCAGCAGTTCGGACACGGGGCGAGCTTTCTTT.

This clonotype was found a few times. The J gene is TRBJ2-2, the V gene TRBV19; no clear D gene. The CDR3 has 16 amino acids. Germline loops: CDR1 LNHDA, CDR2 SQIVND (reference sequence). Trimming removed 2 bases from V and 0 bases from J, with 10 bases in between. The CDR3 region is CASSIIGQPNTGELFF. In DNA form, the CDR3 reads TGTGCCAGTAGTATAATAGGGCAGCCGAACACCGGGGAGCTGTTTTTT.

This clonotype was detected a few times. The V gene is TRBV19, the J gene TRBJ2-1, with D possibly being TRBD2 (6 bases). Germline V gene data show CDR1 as LNHDA and CDR2 as SQIVND (reference sequence). The length of the CDR3 is 15 residues. V dropped 4 bases and J dropped 4 bases, with 14 bases sitting between them. CDR3 residues: CASSTTSRGYNEQFF. The CDR3 region has the DNA TGTGCCAGTAGTACGACTAGTCGGGGGTACAATGAGCAGTTCTTC.

This clonotype occurred many times. This chain joins TRBV6-1 and TRBJ1-4; 7 positions agree with TRBD1. The CDR3 totals 16 residues. CDR1 and CDR2 (germline): MNHNS, SASEGT. The trim removed 2 bases at V and 8 bases at J, leaving 11 bases unmatched. Written as DNA, the CDR3 is TGTGCCAGCAGTGAAAGAAGAAACAGGGGTCGGGAAAAACTGTTTTTT. Amino acids: CASSERRNRGREKLFF.

This chain links TRBV11-2 with TRBJ2-1; TRBD1 matches 8 bases. Germline V gives CDR1 SGHAT, CDR2 FQNNGV. Trimming cost V 5 bases and J 6 bases; bases outside gene matches: 15. The length of the CDR3 is 17 residues. The chain's CDR3 is CASSPQDGTGWGNEQFF. CDR3 in DNA: TGTGCCAGCAGCCCACAAGACGGGACAGGATGGGGCAATGAGCAGTTCTTC.

This clonotype came up many times. The CDR3 sequence: CSASPGTSGDYEQYF. CDR3 nucleotide sequence: TGCAGTGCTAGCCCCGGGACTAGCGGAGACTACGAGCAGTACTTC. The chain joins TRBV20-1 to TRBJ2-7, with 11 positions matching TRBD2. Losses at the gene ends were 3 bases for V and 3 bases for J; bases not matched to a gene: 7. CDR1 is DFQATT and CDR2 is SNEGSKA in the germline V gene (reference sequence). The CDR3 is 15 residues long.

This clonotype was seen a few times. The rearrangement uses TRBV5-1 and TRBJ1-1, with D possibly TRBD1 on 5 matching bases. The CDR3 loop spans 13 amino acids. Germline CDR1 SGHRS, CDR2 YFSETQ. Trimming took off 4 bases at V and 5 bases at J, with 12 bases between the two ends. DNA of the CDR3: TGCGCCAGCAGCCTCCAGGGAATGACTGAAGCTTTCTTT. Protein product: CASSLQGMTEAFF.

This clonotype was detected many times. This chain joins TRBV7-9 and TRBJ1-2; D is possibly TRBD1 (5 bases). V was pared by 5 bases and J by 8 bases, with 18 bases between. CDR1 and CDR2 from the germline V gene are SEHNR and FQNEAQ (reference sequence). This CDR3 region has 14 residues. CDR3 sequence: CASSPYAGGGGYTF. The CDR3 bases are TGTGCCAGCAGCCCATACGCGGGGGGTGGCGGCTACACCTTC.

This clonotype was seen a few times. The chain recombines TRBV28 with TRBJ2-2, with D perhaps TRBD1 (6 bases). The CDR3 contains 13 residues. Trimming removed 10 bases at V and 6 bases at J, with 15 bases between. In germline, CDR1 is MDHEN, CDR2 SYDVKM. The CDR3: CATKDSSAGELFF. DNA for the CDR3: TGTGCCACTAAGGACAGCTCGGCCGGGGAGCTGTTTTTT.

In this sample, this clonotype turned up many times. The gene calls are TRBV30 and TRBJ1-1, with D unresolved. Trimming cost V 1 base and J 8 bases, with 14 bases left between them. Germline V lookup: CDR1 GTSNPN, CDR2 SVGIG (reference sequence). The CDR3 sequence is 13 residues long. This CDR3 reads CAWSAPQDAEAFF. CDR3 nucleotide sequence: TGTGCCTGGAGTGCCCCTCAGGACGCCGAAGCTTTCTTT.

There are a few counts of this clonotype. The V gene is TRBV19, the J gene TRBJ2-3; D may be TRBD1 (5 bases). The CDR3 extends over 12 amino acids. Trimming shortened V by 6 bases and J by 4 bases, and 8 bases separated the two germline ends. From germline, CDR1 is LNHDA and CDR2 SQIVND (reference sequence). CDR3 in DNA: TGTGCCAGTAGATCAGGGTCAGATACGCAGTATTTT. This codes for CASRSGSDTQYF.

V and J are TRBV4-1 and TRBJ2-2; D unresolved. The CDR3 totals 15 residues. Trimming pared 1 base from V and 1 base from J, leaving 7 bases between. Germline V gene sequence: CDR1 MGHRA, CDR2 YSYEKL. The chain's CDR3 is CASSQVRKNTGELFF. CDR3 DNA sequence: TGCGCCAGCAGCCAAGTTCGTAAGAACACCGGGGAGCTGTTTTTT.

This clonotype was observed at least ten times. The rearrangement joins TRBV11-2 to TRBJ2-3; D not resolved. This CDR3 has 14 residues. Germline V gives CDR1 SGHAT, CDR2 FQNNGV. V was trimmed by 2 bases and J by 4 bases, leaving 10 bases between them. The CDR3 DNA is TGTGCCAGCAGCTTAAATGCCGTGGCAGATACGCAGTATTTT. It codes for CASSLNAVADTQYF.

The chain uses TRBV14 and TRBJ2-1; a possible D gene is TRBD2 (5 bases). This CDR3 has 14 amino acids. V lost 2 bases, J lost 9 bases, and 14 bases lay in between. CDR1 SGHDN and CDR2 FVKESK come from the germline V gene. The CDR3 loop reads CASSQRHSGSEQFF. The DNA of the CDR3 is TGTGCCAGCAGCCAAAGGCATTCGGGGAGTGAGCAGTTCTTC.